A single T cell receptor beta chain is shown here with its context. The data originate from a study of blood T cell repertoires in COVID-19. Across the study: The samples span acute and convalescent COVID-19 from the United States, Italy and Spain. T cells, B-cell-depleted T cells, or PBMCs supplied cDNA or gDNA.

Methods used by the authors: Using reference gene primer amplification, nucleated cell counts were estimated. The data were produced by immunoSEQ multiplex PCR, yet TCRdb's version contains in-frame clones alone and is incomplete. That table furnishes V, J and clone size, whereas the DNA furnished D and trimming. The profile shows 100,000 to 150,000 clones, 74% of them singletons. The CDR3 runs 15 residues. CDR1 MNHEY and CDR2 SMNVEV come from the germline V gene (reference sequence). V lost 4 bases, J lost 5 bases, and 17 bases lay in between. Seattle participants joined during active infection and were tracked over time.

The sequenced sample was peripheral blood. The clonotype was recovered from an elderly man with COVID-19, enrolled during active disease. The rearrangement uses TRBV27 and TRBJ2-5; possibly TRBD2 for D (5 bases). In DNA, the CDR3 is TGTGCCAGCAGTTACCTAACGGGGAGCATGGAGACCCAGTACTTC. Amino acid sequence: CASSYLTGSMETQYF.